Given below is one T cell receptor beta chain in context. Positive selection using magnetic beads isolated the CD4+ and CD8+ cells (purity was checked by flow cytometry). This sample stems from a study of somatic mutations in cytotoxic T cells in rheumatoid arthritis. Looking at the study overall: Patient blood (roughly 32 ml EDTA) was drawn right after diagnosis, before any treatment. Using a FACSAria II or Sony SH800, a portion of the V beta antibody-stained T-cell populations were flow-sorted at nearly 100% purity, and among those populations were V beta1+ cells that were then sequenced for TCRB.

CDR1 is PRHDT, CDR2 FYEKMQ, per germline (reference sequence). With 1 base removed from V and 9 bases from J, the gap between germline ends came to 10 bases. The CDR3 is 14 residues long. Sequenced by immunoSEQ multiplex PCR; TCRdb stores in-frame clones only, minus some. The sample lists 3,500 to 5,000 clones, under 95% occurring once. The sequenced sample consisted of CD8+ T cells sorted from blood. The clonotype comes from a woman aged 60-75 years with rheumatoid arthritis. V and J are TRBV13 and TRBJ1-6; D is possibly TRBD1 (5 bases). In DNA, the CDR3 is TGTGCCAGCAGCTTAGCTATCGGGGGTTCACCCCTCCACTTT. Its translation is CASSLAIGGSPLHF.